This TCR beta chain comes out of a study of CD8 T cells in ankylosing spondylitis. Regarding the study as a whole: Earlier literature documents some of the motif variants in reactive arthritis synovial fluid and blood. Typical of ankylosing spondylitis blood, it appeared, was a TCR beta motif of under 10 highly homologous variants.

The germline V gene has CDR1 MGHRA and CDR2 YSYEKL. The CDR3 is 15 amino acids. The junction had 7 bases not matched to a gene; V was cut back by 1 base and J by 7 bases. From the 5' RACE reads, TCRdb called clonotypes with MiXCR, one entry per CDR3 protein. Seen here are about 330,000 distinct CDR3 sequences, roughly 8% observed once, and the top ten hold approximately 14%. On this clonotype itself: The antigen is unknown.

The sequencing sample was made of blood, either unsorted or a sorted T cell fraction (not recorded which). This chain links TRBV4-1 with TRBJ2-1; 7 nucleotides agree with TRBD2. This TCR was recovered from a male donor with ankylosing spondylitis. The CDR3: CASSQGSSGTNEQFF. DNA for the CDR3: TGCGCCAGCAGCCAAGGCTCTAGCGGAACGAATGAGCAGTTCTTC.